A single T cell receptor (beta chain) is shown here with its context. The antigen is not known. These data belong to a study of T cell responses to AZD1222 COVID-19 vaccine. Study conclusions and caveats: Donors in the cohort were predominantly white British and more often female, and clonal diversity was possibly underestimated. Spike-wide coverage was observed for vaccine-associated CD4 TCRs, with dominant responses at 160-218 and 743-854.

Assay: immunoSEQ multiplex PCR; the TCRdb copy retains only in-frame clones and omits some. The data hold more than 35,000 clones, with just under 80% observed a single time. The sample consisted of peripheral blood, taken 28 days after the second dose of the MenACWY control vaccine. This sequence originates from an adult who received the MenACWY meningococcal vaccine as a control.

The CDR3 nucleotides are TGTGCCAGCAGCCCCGGTGACAGGGGTTACGAGCAGTACTTC. Translating it yields CASSPGDRGYEQYF. The rearrangement links TRBV9 to TRBJ2-7; 8 nucleotides match TRBD1. In germline, CDR1 is SGDLS, CDR2 YYNGEE. CDR3 length: 14 residues. V trimming: 4 bases; J trimming: 4 bases; junction bases outside the gene matches: 7.